The clone carrying this T cell receptor beta chain was detected once. V was clipped by 2 bases and J by 3 bases, with 12 bases between them. The CDR3 is 15 amino acids. Germline V CDR1 and CDR2: SGHRS, YFSETQ. This entry comes from a study of blood T cell repertoires in COVID-19. As for the study in general: Donors in the United States, Italy and Spain gave samples during acute or convalescent COVID-19.

TCRdb keeps only in-frame clones here, not all; method: immunoSEQ multiplex PCR. Altogether nearly 60,000 clones are present, 90% being singletons, with the ten largest covering about an eighth. Sequencing was done on a sample of peripheral blood. The clonotype was recovered from a man aged 55 to 70 with active COVID-19. J is TRBJ1-5 and V is TRBV5-1; D is uncertain. The DNA for the CDR3 is TGCGCCAGCAGCTTAACCGGGGATAACAATCAGCCCCAGCATTTT. Its translation: CASSLTGDNNQPQHF.